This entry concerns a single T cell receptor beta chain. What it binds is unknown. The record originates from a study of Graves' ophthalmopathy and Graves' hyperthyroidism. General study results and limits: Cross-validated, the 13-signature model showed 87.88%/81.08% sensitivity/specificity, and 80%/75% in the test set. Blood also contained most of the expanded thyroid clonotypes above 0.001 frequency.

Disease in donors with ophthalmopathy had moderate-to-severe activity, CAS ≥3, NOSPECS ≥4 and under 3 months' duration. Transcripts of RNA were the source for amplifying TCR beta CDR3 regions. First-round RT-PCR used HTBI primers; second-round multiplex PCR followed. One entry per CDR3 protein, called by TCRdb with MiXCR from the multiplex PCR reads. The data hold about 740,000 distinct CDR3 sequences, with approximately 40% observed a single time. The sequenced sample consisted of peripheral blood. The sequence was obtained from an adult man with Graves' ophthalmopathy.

CDR3 bases: TGTGCCACTCGACAGGGAGATACGCAGTATTTT. It encodes CATRQGDTQYF. This rearrangement joins TRBV19 to TRBJ2-3; 7 bases are shared with TRBD1. This CDR3 comprises 11 residues. CDR1 and CDR2 (germline): LNHDA, SQIVND (reference sequence). Losses at the gene ends were 10 bases for V and 5 bases for J; bases not matched to a gene: 3.